This T cell receptor (beta chain) is drawn from a study of OX40 agonist ivuxolimab in advanced cancers. Data came from immunoSEQ multiplex PCR; TCRdb stores just in-frame clones and leaves some out. The data hold 70,000 to 80,000 clones, with 90% to 95% observed a single time. General study results and limits: On average, CD8+ T cells had more expanded clones than CD4+.

Points on this clone: As yet, its antigen is unknown.

This CDR3 region has 15 residues. CDR1 and CDR2 (germline): MDHEN, SYDVKM. Deletions cut 1 base from V and 1 base from J, with 10 bases between. The clonotype comes from an adult with an advanced solid tumor such as melanoma, head and neck, liver or kidney cancer. Sequencing was performed on CD4+ or CD8+ T cells sorted from blood, taken in a trial of the OX40 agonist ivuxolimab. The chain recombines TRBV28 with TRBJ1-2; D unresolved. The CDR3 nucleotides are TGTGCCAGCAGTTTATCCGCACGGCGTAACTATGGCTACACCTTC. Translated: CASSLSARRNYGYTF.